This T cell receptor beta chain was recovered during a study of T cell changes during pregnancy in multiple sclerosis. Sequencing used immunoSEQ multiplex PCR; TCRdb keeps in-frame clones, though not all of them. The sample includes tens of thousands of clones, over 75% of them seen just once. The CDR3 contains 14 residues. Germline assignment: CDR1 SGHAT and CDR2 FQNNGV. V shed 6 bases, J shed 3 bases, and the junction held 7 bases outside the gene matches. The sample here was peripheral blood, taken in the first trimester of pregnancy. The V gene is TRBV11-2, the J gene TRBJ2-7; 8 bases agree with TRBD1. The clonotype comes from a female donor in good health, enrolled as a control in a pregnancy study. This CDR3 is CASSSTGTGYEQYF. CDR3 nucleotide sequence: TGTGCCAGCAGTTCCACCGGGACAGGCTACGAGCAGTACTTC.